This T cell receptor beta chain appears in the sequencing data of a study of cytomegalovirus exposure and HLA in healthy donors. Amplification used 60 Vbeta primers and 13 Jbeta primers. This table comes from immunoSEQ multiplex PCR, and its TCRdb copy is limited to in-frame clones, with some not included. The profile shows 110,000 or so clones, about 78% of them singletons. Germline V CDR1 and CDR2: SGHDT, YYEEEE. The V and J ends lost 4 bases and 7 bases, in that order; junction bases with no gene match: 9. This CDR3 region has 15 residues. The sample was PBMCs. The origin of this receptor is a young man in good health and CMV-seronegative. This chain connects TRBV5-6 to TRBJ2-3, with 10 bases matching TRBD1. The CDR3 DNA reads TGTGCCAGCAGCCCGCCCGGACAGGGGGAAAATACGCAGTATTTT. This sequence encodes CASSPPGQGENTQYF.